The next 28 T cell receptor beta chains were all read from a single sample in a study of identical twins. Each CDR3 protein gets one entry after TCRdb re-called the 5' RACE reads with MiXCR. The data hold 220,000 or so distinct CDR3 sequences, with around 6.6% observed a single time. This same sample was also part of a study on yellow fever vaccine responses in identical twins.

The sequenced material came from memory (CD45RO+) T cells sorted from blood. The receptors stem from a woman under 30 in good health.

The chain recombines TRBV27 with TRBJ2-3; D uncertain. The CDR3 sequence is 15 residues long. Trimming shortened V by 0 bases and J by 0 bases, and 7 bases separated the two germline ends. Germline-derived CDR1 and CDR2 are MNHEY and SMNVEV (reference sequence). The CDR3 bases are TGTGCCAGCAGTTTATCCTTCCGTAGCACAGATACGCAGTATTTT. Amino acids: CASSLSFRSTDTQYF.

V gene TRBV2 combines with J gene TRBJ2-7; 11 nucleotides align to TRBD2. V lost 5 bases, J lost 6 bases, and 6 bases stayed unmatched. Germline V CDR1 and CDR2: SNHLY, FYNNEI. CDR3 length equals 14 residues. The CDR3 loop reads CASSNSGRAGEQYF. CDR3 nucleotide sequence: TGTGCCAGCAGTAATAGCGGGAGGGCCGGCGAGCAGTACTTC.

This clonotype was seen many times. The chain employs TRBV7-9 and TRBJ2-1; 11 bases are a match to TRBD1. The CDR3 covers 14 residues. CDR1 and CDR2 (germline): SEHNR, FQNEAQ (reference sequence). The V gene end was trimmed by 5 bases and the J gene end by 8 bases; junction bases not matched to a gene: 5. Here the CDR3 DNA reads TGTGCCAGCAGCAGGGGACAGGGGGTCGATGAGCAGTTCTTC. Amino acid sequence: CASSRGQGVDEQFF.

This clonotype was seen a few times. The V and J genes are TRBV6-5 and TRBJ2-3, with D tentatively TRBD2 (6 bases). Germline CDR1 MNHEY, CDR2 SVGAGI. The V end lost 5 bases, the J end lost 4 bases, and 16 bases lay between the germline ends. The CDR3 loop spans 15 amino acids. CDR3 in DNA: TGTGCCAGCAGTCACCGGGATTTAGCGGCAGATACGCAGTATTTT. Translation: CASSHRDLAADTQYF.

This clonotype was observed at least ten times. The chain carries TRBV10-3 and TRBJ2-7, with D unresolved. Trimming cost V 2 bases and J 6 bases, with 14 bases left between them. Germline assignment: CDR1 ENHRY and CDR2 SYGVKD. This CDR3 is 14 amino acids long. The chain's CDR3 is CAISERAVLSEQYF. CDR3 nucleotide sequence: TGTGCCATCAGTGAGCGGGCAGTTTTGAGCGAGCAGTACTTC.

This clonotype was detected ten times or more. The chain recombines TRBV6-5 with TRBJ1-5, with 7 bases that match TRBD1. CDR3 length: 14 amino acids. Germline CDR1 is MNHEY and CDR2 is SVGAGI. V shed 4 bases and J 4 bases; nucleotides not matched to a gene: 4. This CDR3 is CASSLGQENQPQHF. As DNA, the CDR3 is TGTGCCAGCAGTTTAGGACAGGAAAATCAGCCCCAGCATTTT.

The chain carries TRBV5-6 and TRBJ1-2; 7 bases are shared with TRBD1. This CDR3 has 15 residues. Trimming cost V 0 bases and J 5 bases; bases outside gene matches: 7. Germline V CDR1 and CDR2: SGHDT, YYEEEE. For the CDR3, the DNA is TGTGCCAGCAGCTTGGGGACAGGCCGAACTTATGGCTACACCTTC. This sequence encodes CASSLGTGRTYGYTF.

This clonotype occurred many times. The V call is TRBV7-7, the J call TRBJ2-1; 9 bases align to TRBD1. CDR3 length: 15 amino acids. CDR1 and CDR2 (germline): SSHAT, FNYEAQ (reference sequence). Trimming removed 5 bases from V and 6 bases from J; junction bases left unmatched: 8. CDR3 in amino acids: CASSQLGTGINEQFF. As DNA, the CDR3 is TGTGCCAGCAGCCAACTCGGGACAGGGATCAATGAGCAGTTCTTC.

Many counts were recorded for this clonotype. V gene TRBV5-1 combines with J gene TRBJ2-1; TRBD2 matches at 7 bases. V lost 4 bases, J lost 9 bases, and 10 bases stayed unmatched. Germline V gene sequence: CDR1 SGHRS, CDR2 YFSETQ. This CDR3 contains 14 residues. The CDR3 protein is CASSPSDPGGEQFF. The CDR3 nucleotides read TGCGCCAGCAGCCCTTCGGATCCGGGAGGTGAGCAGTTCTTC.

This clonotype was observed a few times. CDR3 sequence reads: CASSFGRGTNEKLFF. Written as DNA, the CDR3 is TGTGCCAGCAGCTTCGGCAGGGGGACTAATGAAAAACTGTTTTTT. The J gene is TRBJ1-4, the V gene TRBV7-9; 7 bases fit TRBD1. The CDR3 covers 15 residues. The germline gives CDR1 SEHNR, CDR2 FQNEAQ (reference sequence). The trim removed 3 bases at V and 2 bases at J, leaving 3 bases unmatched.

In its sample, this clonotype was seen many times. The chain combines TRBV12-3 or TRBV12-4 with TRBJ2-3, with D hard to call. Trimming cost V 10 bases and J 3 bases, with 17 bases left between them. This CDR3 has 14 residues. CDR3 sequence (DNA): TGTGCCACGCTCTTGGCGCCCGCTACAGATACGCAGTATTTT. It is translated as CATLLAPATDTQYF.

This clonotype was found many times. The chain joins TRBV5-5 to TRBJ2-2; weak D call: TRBD1 (5 bases). V was trimmed by 0 bases and J by 5 bases, leaving 14 bases between them. The CDR3 has 16 amino acids. Germline CDR1 SGHKS, CDR2 YYEKEE (reference sequence). The CDR3 is CASSLDPRVRTGELFF. Here the CDR3 DNA reads TGTGCCAGCAGCTTGGACCCCAGGGTGCGGACCGGGGAGCTGTTTTTT.

This clonotype was picked up many times. CDR3 region: CASSYSTVNEAFF. The CDR3 DNA follows: TGTGCCAGCAGTTACTCGACAGTCAATGAAGCTTTCTTT. This rearrangement joins TRBV6-5 to TRBJ1-1, with D perhaps matching TRBD1 (5 bases). CDR1 is MNHEY, CDR2 SVGAGI, per germline. Trimming stripped 0 bases from V and 7 bases from J, with 9 bases between. The CDR3 contains 13 residues.

This clonotype was picked up many times. The chain has TRBV12-3 or TRBV12-4 and TRBJ1-2, with unresolved D. This CDR3 region has 12 residues. V lost 2 bases and J 3 bases, leaving 4 bases between the germline ends. CDR3 in amino acids: CASSLIDYGYTF. The DNA for the CDR3 is TGTGCCAGCAGTTTAATAGACTATGGCTACACCTTC.

This chain joins TRBV2 and TRBJ2-7, with D tentatively TRBD1 (5 bases). Germline lookup yields CDR1 SNHLY and CDR2 FYNNEI. This CDR3 has 12 residues. Between the trimmed V and J ends, which lost 6 bases and 4 bases, there was a span of 10 bases. DNA for the CDR3: TGTGCCAGCAGCCGACAGCTTTACGAGCAGTACTTC. Its translation is CASSRQLYEQYF.

This clonotype was found many times. This chain joins TRBV20-1 and TRBJ2-4; TRBD2 matches at 9 bases. The V gene end was trimmed by 0 bases and the J gene end by 7 bases; junction bases not matched to a gene: 7. Germline CDR1 reads DFQATT; CDR2 reads SNEGSKA (reference sequence). The CDR3 extends over 15 amino acids. The CDR3 loop reads CSARDLAGTMNIQYF. The CDR3, as DNA: TGCAGTGCTAGAGATCTAGCGGGGACTATGAACATTCAGTACTTC.

This clonotype was detected only a few times. This chain links TRBV6-1 with TRBJ1-5, with 12 nucleotides matching TRBD1. The CDR3 extends over 15 amino acids. V trimming: 6 bases; J trimming: 2 bases; junction bases outside the gene matches: 2. Germline loops: CDR1 MNHNS, CDR2 SASEGT. This chain's CDR3 is CASRGTGGGNQPQHF. The DNA of the CDR3 is TGTGCCAGCAGAGGGACAGGGGGCGGCAATCAGCCCCAGCATTTT.

The chain couples TRBV7-9 to TRBJ2-7; D ambiguous. CDR1 and CDR2 (germline): SEHNR, FQNEAQ (reference sequence). There are 14 residues in the CDR3. Between the trimmed V and J ends, which lost 1 base and 5 bases, there was a span of 12 bases. For the CDR3, the DNA is TGTGCCAGCAGCTTAGATGGTCCTAGGAACGAGCAGTACTTC. It encodes CASSLDGPRNEQYF.

At least ten counts were recorded for this clonotype. The chain recombines TRBV4-1 with TRBJ1-1; weak D call: TRBD1 (5 bases). V gave up 4 bases and J gave up 3 bases, with 12 bases separating them. CDR3 length: 14 amino acids. The germline CDR1 and CDR2 sequences are MGHRA and YSYEKL. In nucleotides, the CDR3 is TGCGCCAGCAGCCCGGGGCCAGGGTACACTGAAGCTTTCTTT. Translating it yields CASSPGPGYTEAFF.

The table lists this clonotype with many counts. The chain carries TRBV12-3 or TRBV12-4 and TRBJ2-5; D call uncertain. The V gene lost 10 bases and the J gene lost 5 bases, with 14 bases spanning the gap. The CDR3 length is 12 residues. The CDR3 reads CATGSGFETQYF. The DNA for the CDR3 is TGTGCCACCGGATCCGGGTTTGAGACCCAGTACTTC.

There are many counts of this clonotype. The J gene is TRBJ2-3, the V gene TRBV11-2, with D maybe TRBD2 (7 bases). This CDR3 is 15 amino acids long. The ends were cut back, 5 bases at V and 5 bases at J, with 17 bases in the middle. The germline V gene has CDR1 SGHAT and CDR2 FQNNGV. The CDR3 region has the DNA TGTGCCAGCAGCCCTATGGGGGGGGCACAAGATACGCAGTATTTT. Amino acid sequence: CASSPMGGAQDTQYF.

This clonotype was detected ten times or more. This chain links TRBV29-1 with TRBJ2-6; D is perhaps TRBD2 (7 bases). CDR3 size: 15 residues. V dropped 5 bases and J dropped 3 bases, with 14 bases sitting between them. The germline CDR1 and CDR2 sequences are SQVTM and ANQGSEA. The CDR3 loop is CSVSRGAVGANVLTF. Here the CDR3 DNA reads TGCAGCGTTTCCCGGGGGGCGGTTGGGGCCAACGTCCTGACTTTC.

The sample holds many counts of this clonotype. The V gene is TRBV6-1, the J gene TRBJ2-3; 9 positions agree with TRBD1. Per the germline V gene, CDR1 is MNHNS and CDR2 is SASEGT. The CDR3 is made up of 15 amino acids. The J segment lost 3 bases and the V segment lost 4 bases, leaving 5 bases of the junction unmatched. The CDR3 is CASSALQGATDTQYF. In DNA, the CDR3 is TGTGCCAGCAGTGCCTTACAGGGGGCAACAGATACGCAGTATTTT.

Many counts were recorded for this clonotype. This chain connects TRBV15 to TRBJ2-1; no clear D gene. Germline assignment: CDR1 LNHNV and CDR2 YYDKDF (reference sequence). This CDR3 region has 15 residues. The ends were cut back, 5 bases at V and 6 bases at J, with 17 bases in the middle. The CDR3 reads CATSPMVASPNEQFF. CDR3 nucleotide sequence: TGTGCCACCAGCCCGATGGTAGCCTCACCCAATGAGCAGTTCTTC.

This clonotype showed up many times. This chain connects TRBV12-3 or TRBV12-4 to TRBJ2-7, with 11 bases aligning to TRBD2. The CDR3 loop spans 15 amino acids. V trimming: 5 bases; J trimming: 0 bases; junction bases outside the gene matches: 3. CDR3 region: CASSPSGRPSYEQYF. CDR3 nucleotides: TGTGCCAGCAGTCCTAGCGGGAGGCCCTCCTACGAGCAGTACTTC.

V gene TRBV6-2 or TRBV6-3 combines with J gene TRBJ2-5; 7 nucleotides line up with TRBD1. Losses at the gene ends were 4 bases for V and 4 bases for J; bases not matched to a gene: 3. In germline, CDR1 is MNHEY, CDR2 SVGEGT. This CDR3 has 13 amino acids. The CDR3 coding sequence is TGTGCCAGCAGTTGGGGACAGCCAGAGACCCAGTACTTC. It encodes CASSWGQPETQYF.

This clonotype was seen only a few times. A read error may be the cause here, since a much bigger clone is one base away. This chain connects TRBV15 to TRBJ2-3; no firm D call. The germline gives CDR1 LNHNV, CDR2 YYDKDF (reference sequence). Trimming pared 5 bases from V and 2 bases from J, leaving 2 bases between. The CDR3 extends over 11 amino acids. This chain's CDR3 is CATSHTDTQYF. CDR3 bases: TGTGCCACCAGCCACACAGATACGCAGTATTTT.

This chain joins TRBV20-1 and TRBJ2-3; 10 nucleotides match TRBD2. After removal of 4 bases from V and 6 bases from J, the junction contained 7 bases not matched to a gene. This CDR3 region has 14 residues. Germline V lookup: CDR1 DFQATT, CDR2 SNEGSKA (reference sequence). The CDR3, as DNA: TGCAGTGCTATCATGCTAGCGGGGGAGGATACGCAGTATTTT. Encoded protein: CSAIMLAGEDTQYF.